The 12 T cell receptor beta chains listed next were all sequenced from one sample in a study of blood T cell repertoires in COVID-19. Here immunoSEQ multiplex PCR was the method, and the copy in TCRdb shows in-frame clones only, minus some. Of about 200,000 clones detected, 80% to 85% appear once; the ten largest clones hold around 26%. Sequenced sample: peripheral blood. The receptor set was obtained from a man in his forties with acute or convalescent COVID-19.

V is TRBV4-1 and J is TRBJ1-4; 8 bases align to TRBD1. Germline-derived CDR1 and CDR2 are MGHRA and YSYEKL. The V and J ends lost 2 bases and 8 bases, in that order; junction bases with no gene match: 13. The CDR3 extends over 17 amino acids. The CDR3 reads CASSQSPFRGLDEKLFF. DNA for the CDR3: TGCGCCAGCAGCCAATCCCCGTTCAGGGGGCTGGACGAAAAACTGTTTTTT.

This rearrangement joins TRBV2 to TRBJ1-1; a possible D gene is TRBD1 (5 bases). This CDR3 comprises 12 residues. The germline V gene has CDR1 SNHLY and CDR2 FYNNEI. V was pared by 5 bases and J by 5 bases, with 9 bases between. Written as DNA, the CDR3 is TGTGCCAGCAGTAACCCAGGGACTGAAGCTTTCTTT. Encoded protein: CASSNPGTEAFF.

V is TRBV12-5 and J is TRBJ2-7, with D possibly matching TRBD2 (5 bases). Germline V CDR1 and CDR2: LGHNT, FRNRAP. This CDR3 has 16 residues. The V end lost 0 bases, the J end lost 4 bases, and 16 bases lay between the germline ends. The CDR3 DNA follows: TGTGCTAGTGGTTTGGTACAGCCCAGCGGTGGGTACGAGCAGTACTTC. Translated: CASGLVQPSGGYEQYF.

V is TRBV5-1 and J is TRBJ2-5; 7 positions match TRBD1. This CDR3 comprises 14 residues. V gave up 7 bases and J gave up 5 bases; unmatched junction bases: 11. CDR1 and CDR2 (germline): SGHRS, YFSETQ. The CDR3 sequence is CASYEEGGRETQYF. CDR3 coding DNA: TGCGCCAGCTACGAGGAAGGGGGCAGGGAGACCCAGTACTTC.

This chain connects TRBV19 to TRBJ2-2; D is perhaps TRBD2 (5 bases). The CDR3 sequence is 15 residues long. V lost 3 bases and J 2 bases, leaving 10 bases between the germline ends. Germline-derived CDR1 and CDR2 are LNHDA and SQIVND (reference sequence). This chain's CDR3 is CASSILAINTGELFF. The CDR3 DNA reads as TGTGCCAGTAGTATTTTAGCGATCAACACCGGGGAGCTGTTTTTT.

The chain carries TRBV27 and TRBJ1-4; 7 positions agree with TRBD1. Germline trimming cut 3 bases from V and 6 bases from J; bases unmatched to any gene: 4. The CDR3 is 14 residues long. Germline assignment: CDR1 MNHEY and CDR2 SMNVEV (reference sequence). The chain's CDR3 is CASSFTGADEKLFF. In nucleotides, the CDR3 is TGTGCCAGCAGTTTCACAGGGGCGGATGAAAAACTGTTTTTT.

The rearrangement uses TRBV5-1 and TRBJ1-5; possibly TRBD1 for D (6 bases). Germline V gene data show CDR1 as SGHRS and CDR2 as YFSETQ. This CDR3 spans 16 amino acids. The V end lost 4 bases, the J end lost 2 bases, and 16 bases lay between the germline ends. The CDR3 sequence is CASSPGLNRGNQPQHF. The CDR3 region has the DNA TGCGCCAGCAGCCCGGGACTAAACAGGGGCAATCAGCCCCAGCATTTT.

V and J are TRBV5-6 and TRBJ2-7; TRBD2 aligns across 8 bases. CDR1 is SGHDT and CDR2 is YYEEEE in the germline V gene. V was pared by 7 bases and J by 7 bases, with 13 bases of the junction left unmatched. CDR3 length equals 14 residues. The CDR3 bases are TGTGCCAGCGAGGTAGGGCTAGCGGGTATGGAGCAGTACTTC. Its protein is CASEVGLAGMEQYF.

The chain uses TRBV28 and TRBJ1-2, with D perhaps matching TRBD1 (6 bases). With 10 bases removed from V and 2 bases from J, the gap between germline ends came to 20 bases. This CDR3 has 15 amino acids. CDR1 is MDHEN, CDR2 SYDVKM, per germline. As DNA, the CDR3 is TGTGCCACCCCCCTTATGCGGGGGCGGAACTATGGCTACACCTTC. It is translated as CATPLMRGRNYGYTF.

The genes are TRBV9 and TRBJ2-2; TRBD2 aligns across 10 bases. The CDR3 is made up of 15 amino acids. V was clipped by 4 bases and J by 4 bases; unmatched bases: 4. CDR1 and CDR2 (germline): SGDLS, YYNGEE. CDR3 loop: CASSPRLAGTGELFF. The CDR3 DNA reads TGTGCCAGCAGCCCAAGACTAGCGGGCACCGGGGAGCTGTTTTTT.

This clone appeared once. V and J are TRBV11-2 and TRBJ1-2, with unresolved D. The CDR3 length is 14 residues. V lost 0 bases and J lost 7, with 12 bases in between. Germline V gives CDR1 SGHAT, CDR2 FQNNGV. The CDR3 nucleotides read TGTGCCAGCAGCTTAGATTCCGGGAGTGGTGGCTACACCTTC. Translated: CASSLDSGSGGYTF. The full variable domain, completed using reference TRBV11-2 and TRBJ1-2, is EAGVAQSPRYKIIEKRQSVAFWCNPISGHATLYWYQQILGQGPKLLIQFQNNGVVDDSQLPKDRFSAERLKGVDSTLKIQPAKLEDSAVYLCASSLDSGSGGYTFGSGTRLTVV.

The chain employs TRBV28 and TRBJ1-5, with unresolved D. Between the trimmed V and J ends, which lost 3 bases and 4 bases, there was a span of 7 bases. Germline lookup yields CDR1 MDHEN and CDR2 SYDVKM. CDR3 length equals 13 residues. Here the CDR3 reads CASSFNLNQPQHF. CDR3 DNA sequence: TGTGCCAGCAGTTTTAATTTAAATCAGCCCCAGCATTTT.